Listed below are T cell receptor beta chains from one sample, sequenced in a study of blood T cells in healthy people across ages. TCRdb re-analysed the 5' RACE reads in MiXCR, keeping a single row per CDR3 protein. The table records some 900,000 distinct CDR3 sequences, around 48% of them present only once. The sample was blood. Source of these receptors: a man aged 25 to 40 in good health. The CDR3 runs from the conserved cysteine through the conserved F or W. The order of the fields is J gene, clone size, V gene, CDR3 length, D gene, CDR3 protein, CDR3 DNA. A D gene is named only where the DNA matches it firmly. Some rows mark clone size as missing; the rest say once, few, many or name a class of expanded clone.

TRBJ1-1 | few | TRBV3-1 | 11 | - | CASTTSTEAFF | TGTGCCAGCACTACGAGCACTGAAGCTTTCTTT
TRBJ2-1 | - | TRBV20-1 | 14 | TRBD2 | CSASKAGDYNEQFF | TGCAGTGCTAGCAAAGCGGGGGACTACAATGAGCAGTTCTTC
TRBJ2-5 | many | TRBV4-3 | 15 | - | CASSQDRAERETQYF | TGCGCCAGCAGCCAAGACAGGGCGGAACGGGAGACCCAGTACTTC
TRBJ1-2 | - | TRBV7-9 | 14 | - | CASSREGGESGYTF | TGTGCCAGCAGCCGAGAGGGGGGGGAGAGTGGCTACACCTTC
TRBJ1-2 | - | TRBV29-1 | 17 | - | CGVAEAAVVPANYGYTF | TGCGGCGTTGCTGAGGCCGCTGTGGTGCCAGCTAACTATGGCTACACCTTC
TRBJ2-2 | once | TRBV11-2 | 14 | - | CASSPTPVGGELFF | TGTGCCAGCAGCCCCACTCCCGTAGGCGGGGAGCTGTTTTTT
TRBJ2-7 | few | TRBV6-2/TRBV6-3 | 15 | - | CASSYGQGKSYEQYF | TGTGCCAGCAGTTACGGGCAGGGTAAATCCTACGAGCAGTACTTC
TRBJ2-3 | - | TRBV20-1 | 16 | TRBD2 | CSARDLGTSGTDTQYF | TGCAGTGCTAGAGATCTTGGGACTAGCGGGACAGATACGCAGTATTTT
TRBJ1-2 | - | TRBV2 | 14 | TRBD1 | CASRADRGNYGYTF | TGTGCCAGCAGGGCGGACAGGGGAAACTATGGCTACACCTTC
TRBJ1-5 | - | TRBV9 | 15 | - | CASSPTAGGNQPQHF | TGTGCCAGCAGCCCCACGGCAGGGGGCAATCAGCCCCAGCATTTT
TRBJ1-1 | - | TRBV20-1 | 12 | - | CSAINPGTEAFF | TGCAGTGCTATAAACCCAGGGACTGAAGCTTTCTTT
TRBJ2-7 | - | TRBV3-1 | 14 | TRBD1 | CASTRTGRTYEQYF | TGTGCCAGCACCAGGACAGGGCGTACCTACGAGCAGTACTTC
TRBJ2-7 | few | TRBV5-1 | 15 | TRBD1 | CASSQPGQGMYEQYF | TGCGCCAGCAGCCAACCGGGACAGGGGATGTACGAGCAGTACTTC